Listed below are T cell receptor beta chains from one sample, sequenced in a study of vaccination and CD4 T cells after COVID-19. These receptors have no known antigen. From the PCR reads, TCRdb called clonotypes with MiXCR, one entry per CDR3 protein. This table has some 16,000 distinct CDR3 sequences, roughly half appearing once. Sequencing was done on a sample of CD4+ T cells from blood, cultured in vitro. These receptors were collected from a human donor who had recovered from COVID-19. Both conserved end residues are part of each CDR3. Fields, in order: D gene, J gene, V gene, clone size, CDR3 DNA, CDR3 protein. A D gene is named only where the DNA matches it firmly. Expanded clones are given a class, and other clones once, few, many or no size at all.

d_gene: NA
j_gene: TRBJ2-7
v_gene: TRBV7-2
abundance: NA
CDR3nt: TGTGCCAGCAGCCGCGACAGAACCTACGAGCAGTACTTC
CDR3aa: CASSRDRTYEQYF

d_gene: NA
j_gene: TRBJ1-1
v_gene: TRBV25-1
abundance: medium-sized
CDR3nt: TGTGCCAGCAGTGGCGCGACAGCGCTTAACACTGAAGCTTTCTTT
CDR3aa: CASSGATALNTEAFF

d_gene: NA
j_gene: TRBJ2-7
v_gene: TRBV6-1
abundance: NA
CDR3nt: TGTGCCAGCAGTGAAGGCCAGGGGAGAGGCGAGCAGTACTTC
CDR3aa: CASSEGQGRGEQYF

d_gene: TRBD1
j_gene: TRBJ1-1
v_gene: TRBV7-3
abundance: NA
CDR3nt: TGTGCCAGCAGACAGGGGACGAACACTGAAGCTTTCTTT
CDR3aa: CASRQGTNTEAFF

d_gene: TRBD2
j_gene: TRBJ2-7
v_gene: TRBV28
abundance: few
CDR3nt: TGTGCCAGCGTGGGACTAGCGGGATTCTACGAGCAGTACTTC
CDR3aa: CASVGLAGFYEQYF

d_gene: NA
j_gene: TRBJ1-1
v_gene: TRBV12-3/TRBV12-4
abundance: NA
CDR3nt: TGTGCCAGCAGTTTTGTTAGGGCGAACACTGAAGCTTTCTTT
CDR3aa: CASSFVRANTEAFF

d_gene: NA
j_gene: TRBJ1-5
v_gene: TRBV11-3
abundance: NA
CDR3nt: TGTGCCAGCAGCTCCCAGTACAATCAGCCCCAGCATTTT
CDR3aa: CASSSQYNQPQHF

d_gene: NA
j_gene: TRBJ2-2
v_gene: TRBV7-9
abundance: NA
CDR3nt: TGTGCCAGCAGCAAGACAGCTACGAACACCGGGGAGCTGTTTTTT
CDR3aa: CASSKTATNTGELFF

d_gene: TRBD1
j_gene: TRBJ1-4
v_gene: TRBV7-9
abundance: medium-sized
CDR3nt: TGTGCCAGCAGCGGTCTGAGGGGGCGAGGTAATGAAAAACTGTTTTTT
CDR3aa: CASSGLRGRGNEKLFF

d_gene: NA
j_gene: TRBJ2-3
v_gene: TRBV20-1
abundance: NA
CDR3nt: TGCAGTGCCCTAGTGAGCACAGATACGCAGTATTTT
CDR3aa: CSALVSTDTQYF

d_gene: NA
j_gene: TRBJ2-4
v_gene: TRBV6-2/TRBV6-3
abundance: NA
CDR3nt: TGTGCCAGCAGTTGGTCAGCCAAAAACATTCAGTACTTC
CDR3aa: CASSWSAKNIQYF

d_gene: NA
j_gene: TRBJ2-3
v_gene: TRBV7-3
abundance: NA
CDR3nt: TGTGCCAGCAGCTTAGGCGCAGATACGCAGTATTTT
CDR3aa: CASSLGADTQYF

d_gene: NA
j_gene: TRBJ1-2
v_gene: TRBV28
abundance: NA
CDR3nt: TGTGCCAGCAGCCCAACCGGGACCATGGACGGCTACACCTTC
CDR3aa: CASSPTGTMDGYTF

d_gene: TRBD1
j_gene: TRBJ1-2
v_gene: TRBV6-1
abundance: NA
CDR3nt: TGTGCCAGCAGTCGGACAGGGGGCATCGGCTACACCTTC
CDR3aa: CASSRTGGIGYTF

d_gene: TRBD2
j_gene: TRBJ2-7
v_gene: TRBV2
abundance: NA
CDR3nt: TGTGCCAGCAGACCGGGACTAGCGGGGGAGGGGGACTTC
CDR3aa: CASRPGLAGEGDF

d_gene: TRBD1
j_gene: TRBJ1-3
v_gene: TRBV7-2
abundance: few
CDR3nt: TGTGCCAGCAGCCGGGGGGGAACAGGGACAGCCTCTGGAAACACCATATATTTT
CDR3aa: CASSRGGTGTASGNTIYF

d_gene: TRBD1
j_gene: TRBJ1-5
v_gene: TRBV20-1
abundance: NA
CDR3nt: TGCAGTGCTAGACCACCTCGGGACAGGGGTCAGCCCCAGCATTTT
CDR3aa: CSARPPRDRGQPQHF

d_gene: NA
j_gene: TRBJ2-3
v_gene: TRBV4-3
abundance: NA
CDR3nt: TGCGCCAGCAGCCAAGACGGTAGTGGAGATACGCAGTATTTT
CDR3aa: CASSQDGSGDTQYF

d_gene: NA
j_gene: TRBJ1-1
v_gene: TRBV12-3/TRBV12-4
abundance: NA
CDR3nt: TGTGCCAGCAGTTTTAGGATGAAGGGGGCTGAAGCTTTCTTT
CDR3aa: CASSFRMKGAEAFF

d_gene: TRBD1
j_gene: TRBJ1-4
v_gene: TRBV20-1
abundance: NA
CDR3nt: TGCAGTGCTAGAGTACAGGGGGCGCGTGAAAAACTGTTTTTT
CDR3aa: CSARVQGAREKLFF

d_gene: NA
j_gene: TRBJ1-1
v_gene: TRBV7-8
abundance: NA
CDR3nt: TGTGCCAGCAGCTCAACAGAGGTGAACACTGAAGCTTTCTTT
CDR3aa: CASSSTEVNTEAFF

d_gene: NA
j_gene: TRBJ2-3
v_gene: TRBV12-3/TRBV12-4
abundance: few
CDR3nt: TGTGCCAGCAGTTCACCCAATCTGTATGGGAATACGCAGTATTTT
CDR3aa: CASSSPNLYGNTQYF

d_gene: NA
j_gene: TRBJ2-3
v_gene: TRBV5-4
abundance: NA
CDR3nt: TGTGCCAGCAATATAGACGGGGATCCCCTCGGCACAGATACGCAGTATTTT
CDR3aa: CASNIDGDPLGTDTQYF

d_gene: NA
j_gene: TRBJ2-7
v_gene: TRBV4-2
abundance: few
CDR3nt: TGTGCCAGCAGCCAGAATTCTTTGTCTTTCCCCTCCGAGCAGTACTTC
CDR3aa: CASSQNSLSFPSEQYF

d_gene: NA
j_gene: TRBJ2-7
v_gene: TRBV25-1
abundance: NA
CDR3nt: TGTGCCAGCAGTGAATTAGGTAGGGGTGGGAGACCCTACGAGCAGTACTTC
CDR3aa: CASSELGRGGRPYEQYF

d_gene: TRBD1
j_gene: TRBJ1-6
v_gene: TRBV25-1
abundance: NA
CDR3nt: TGTGCCAGCAGTGAAGCCCGACAGGGTTTAGGTTCACCCCTCCACTTT
CDR3aa: CASSEARQGLGSPLHF

d_gene: NA
j_gene: TRBJ2-1
v_gene: TRBV20-1
abundance: NA
CDR3nt: TGCAGTGCTAGAGCTGTGGGAGCTGAGTCCTACAATGAGCAGTTCTTC
CDR3aa: CSARAVGAESYNEQFF

d_gene: NA
j_gene: TRBJ2-5
v_gene: TRBV12-3/TRBV12-4
abundance: medium-sized
CDR3nt: TGTGCCAGCACCTACTCCGGGACCCTCGGGACCCAGTACTTC
CDR3aa: CASTYSGTLGTQYF

d_gene: TRBD2
j_gene: TRBJ2-1
v_gene: TRBV12-3/TRBV12-4
abundance: medium-sized
CDR3nt: TGTGCCAGCAGTTTAGCCGGGACTAGCCTTAATGAGCAGTTCTTC
CDR3aa: CASSLAGTSLNEQFF

d_gene: NA
j_gene: TRBJ2-5
v_gene: TRBV5-1
abundance: NA
CDR3nt: TGCGCCAGCAGCCCAAGGGGTAGTGACAGCGAGACCCAGTACTTC
CDR3aa: CASSPRGSDSETQYF

d_gene: TRBD1
j_gene: TRBJ2-7
v_gene: TRBV7-2
abundance: NA
CDR3nt: TGTGCCAGCAGCCACCGACAGGGGATCTACGAGCAGTACTTC
CDR3aa: CASSHRQGIYEQYF

d_gene: NA
j_gene: TRBJ1-5
v_gene: TRBV20-1
abundance: medium-sized
CDR3nt: TGCAGTGCTAGCGTTACAGGGTTAAATCAGCCCCAGCATTTT
CDR3aa: CSASVTGLNQPQHF

d_gene: NA
j_gene: TRBJ2-5
v_gene: TRBV20-1
abundance: NA
CDR3nt: TGCAGTGCTTCCCCCGGGAGCCCCCACCTCCTACTAGGGACCCAGTACTTC
CDR3aa: CSASPGSPHLLLGTQYF

d_gene: TRBD1
j_gene: TRBJ1-1
v_gene: TRBV7-9
abundance: NA
CDR3nt: TGTGCCAGCAGTCTGGACAGGCTGGGTGTGACTGAAGCTTTCTTT
CDR3aa: CASSLDRLGVTEAFF

d_gene: TRBD1
j_gene: TRBJ2-7
v_gene: TRBV19
abundance: NA
CDR3nt: TGTGCCAGTACCGAAACAGGGGGCCGCGGCGAGCAGTACTTC
CDR3aa: CASTETGGRGEQYF

d_gene: TRBD1
j_gene: TRBJ2-7
v_gene: TRBV27
abundance: NA
CDR3nt: TGTGCCAGCAGTTTATCCTCCGGACAGGGGGACCACGAGCAGTACTTC
CDR3aa: CASSLSSGQGDHEQYF

d_gene: NA
j_gene: TRBJ1-1
v_gene: TRBV5-1
abundance: NA
CDR3nt: TGCGCCAGCAGCTCCGGGCGGGGGGCGGGTAACACTGAAGCTTTCTTT
CDR3aa: CASSSGRGAGNTEAFF

d_gene: TRBD1
j_gene: TRBJ2-3
v_gene: TRBV28
abundance: NA
CDR3nt: TGTGCCAGCATTTTACAGGGGGGACTCACAGATACGCAGTATTTT
CDR3aa: CASILQGGLTDTQYF

d_gene: NA
j_gene: TRBJ2-4
v_gene: TRBV20-1
abundance: NA
CDR3nt: TGCAGTGCTAGAGACCCCCGGGACAAAAGGCGCCAGTCCTTC
CDR3aa: CSARDPRDKRRQSF

d_gene: TRBD2
j_gene: TRBJ2-1
v_gene: TRBV7-6
abundance: few
CDR3nt: TGTGCCAGCAGCTCCGAAACTAGCGTCAATGAGCAGTTCTTC
CDR3aa: CASSSETSVNEQFF

d_gene: TRBD1
j_gene: TRBJ2-2
v_gene: TRBV28
abundance: NA
CDR3nt: TGTGCCAGCAGGCCATTCTACCTCCGGGACAGGGGCCACACCGGGGAGCTGTTTTTT
CDR3aa: CASRPFYLRDRGHTGELFF

d_gene: NA
j_gene: TRBJ1-1
v_gene: TRBV6-1
abundance: NA
CDR3nt: TGTGCCAGCAGTGAGGGGGAGGGGTTTGCGAACACTGAAGCTTTCTTT
CDR3aa: CASSEGEGFANTEAFF